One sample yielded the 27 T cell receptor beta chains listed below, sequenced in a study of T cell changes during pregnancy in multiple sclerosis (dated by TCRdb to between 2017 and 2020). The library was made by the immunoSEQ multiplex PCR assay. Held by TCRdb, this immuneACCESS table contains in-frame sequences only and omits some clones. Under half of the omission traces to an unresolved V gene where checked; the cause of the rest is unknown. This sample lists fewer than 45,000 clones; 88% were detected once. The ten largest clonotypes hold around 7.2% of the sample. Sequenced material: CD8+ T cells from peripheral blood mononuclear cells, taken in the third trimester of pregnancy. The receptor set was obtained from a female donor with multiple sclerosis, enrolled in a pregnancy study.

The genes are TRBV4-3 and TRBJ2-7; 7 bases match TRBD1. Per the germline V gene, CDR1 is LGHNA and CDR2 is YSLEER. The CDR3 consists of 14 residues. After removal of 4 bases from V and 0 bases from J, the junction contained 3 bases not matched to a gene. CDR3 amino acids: CASSPYRGSYEQYF. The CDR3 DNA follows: TGCGCCAGCAGCCCGTACAGGGGCTCCTACGAGCAGTACTTC.

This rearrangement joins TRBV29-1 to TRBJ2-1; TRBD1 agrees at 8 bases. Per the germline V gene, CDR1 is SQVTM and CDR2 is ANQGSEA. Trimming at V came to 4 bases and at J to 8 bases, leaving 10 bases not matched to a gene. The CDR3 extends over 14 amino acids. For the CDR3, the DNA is TGCAGCGTTGCAAGGGGGCAGGGGGCTTATGAGCAGTTCTTC. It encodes CSVARGQGAYEQFF.

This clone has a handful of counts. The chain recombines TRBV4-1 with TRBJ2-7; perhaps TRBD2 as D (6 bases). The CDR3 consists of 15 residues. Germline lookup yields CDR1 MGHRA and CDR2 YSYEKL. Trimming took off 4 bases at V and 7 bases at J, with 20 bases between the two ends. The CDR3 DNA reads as TGCGCCAGCAGCCCCCGAGTCGGGGGTTCATTGGAGCAGTACTTC. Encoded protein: CASSPRVGGSLEQYF.

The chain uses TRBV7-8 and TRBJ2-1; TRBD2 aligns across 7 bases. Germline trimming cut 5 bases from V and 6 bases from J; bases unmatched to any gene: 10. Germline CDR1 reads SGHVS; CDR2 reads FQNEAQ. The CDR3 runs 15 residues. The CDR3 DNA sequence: TGTGCCAGCAGCCGACTAGCCTCGGGAGGCAATGAGCAGTTCTTC. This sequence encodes CASSRLASGGNEQFF.

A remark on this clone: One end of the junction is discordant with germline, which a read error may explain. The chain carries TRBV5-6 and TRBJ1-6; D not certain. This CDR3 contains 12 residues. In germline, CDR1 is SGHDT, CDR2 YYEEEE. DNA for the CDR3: TGTGCCAGCAGCTTGGGGTCGGGGAAGGAGACCTTT. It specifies CASSLGSGKETF.

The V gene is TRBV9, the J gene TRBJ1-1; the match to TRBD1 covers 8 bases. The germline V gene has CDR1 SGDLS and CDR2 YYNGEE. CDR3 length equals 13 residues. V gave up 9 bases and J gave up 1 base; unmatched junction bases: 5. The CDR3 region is CAILGQGNTEAFF. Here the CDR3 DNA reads TGTGCCATACTAGGACAGGGGAACACTGAAGCTTTCTTT.

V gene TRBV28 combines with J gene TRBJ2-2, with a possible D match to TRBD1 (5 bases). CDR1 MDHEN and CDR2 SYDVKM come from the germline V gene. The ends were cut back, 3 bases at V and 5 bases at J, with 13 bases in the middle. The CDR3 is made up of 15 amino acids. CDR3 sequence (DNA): TGTGCCAGCAGTTTTCCCGACAGATTTACCGGGGAGCTGTTTTTT. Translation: CASSFPDRFTGELFF.

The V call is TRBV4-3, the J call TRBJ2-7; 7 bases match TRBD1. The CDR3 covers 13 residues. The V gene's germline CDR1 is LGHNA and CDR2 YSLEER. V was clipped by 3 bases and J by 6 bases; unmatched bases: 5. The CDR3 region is CASSQANRGEQYF. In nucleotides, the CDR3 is TGCGCCAGCAGCCAGGCAAACAGGGGCGAGCAGTACTTC.

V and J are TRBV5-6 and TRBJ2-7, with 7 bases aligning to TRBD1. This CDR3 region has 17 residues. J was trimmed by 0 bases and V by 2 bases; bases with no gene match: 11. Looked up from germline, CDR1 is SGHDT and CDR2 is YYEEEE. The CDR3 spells CASSFSPGQESSYEQYF. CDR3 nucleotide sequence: TGTGCCAGCAGCTTTTCTCCCGGACAGGAGAGCTCCTACGAGCAGTACTTC. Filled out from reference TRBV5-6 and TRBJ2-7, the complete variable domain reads DAGVTQSPTHLIKTRGQQVTLRCSPKSGHDTVSWYQQALGQGPQFIFQYYEEEERQRGNFPDRFSGHQFPNYSSELNVNALLLGDSALYLCASSFSPGQESSYEQYFGPGTRLTVT.

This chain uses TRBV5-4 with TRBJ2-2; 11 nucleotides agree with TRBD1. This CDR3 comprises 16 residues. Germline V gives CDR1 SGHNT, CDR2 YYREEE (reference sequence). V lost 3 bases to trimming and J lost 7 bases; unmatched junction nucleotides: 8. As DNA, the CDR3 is TGTGCCAGCAGCTACCCGGACAGGGGGCCTGGCGGGGAGCTGTTTTTT. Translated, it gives CASSYPDRGPGGELFF.

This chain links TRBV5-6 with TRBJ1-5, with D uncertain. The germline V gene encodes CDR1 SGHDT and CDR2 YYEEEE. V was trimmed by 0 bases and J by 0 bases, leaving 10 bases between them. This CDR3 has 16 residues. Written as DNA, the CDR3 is TGTGCCAGCAGCTTGGGAGGGAGGAATAGCAATCAGCCCCAGCATTTT. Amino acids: CASSLGGRNSNQPQHF.

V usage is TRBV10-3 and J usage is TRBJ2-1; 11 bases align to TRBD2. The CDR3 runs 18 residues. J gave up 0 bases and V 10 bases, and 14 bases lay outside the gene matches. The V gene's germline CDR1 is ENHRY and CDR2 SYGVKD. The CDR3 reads CATKWGTSGGNSYNEQFF. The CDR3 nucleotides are TGTGCCACTAAGTGGGGAACTAGCGGGGGAAACTCCTACAATGAGCAGTTCTTC.

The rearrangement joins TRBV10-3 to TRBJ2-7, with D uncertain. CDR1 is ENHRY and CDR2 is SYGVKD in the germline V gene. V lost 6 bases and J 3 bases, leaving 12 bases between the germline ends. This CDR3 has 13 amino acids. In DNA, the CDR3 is TGTGCCATCAGCGACTCGGCGAACTACGAGCAGTACTTC. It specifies CAISDSANYEQYF.

In DNA form, the CDR3 reads TGTGCCAGCAGTACTACAGGGGGCGCAGCTGAAGCTTTCTTT. Its translation: CASSTTGGAAEAFF. The chain links TRBV28 to TRBJ1-1, with 9 bases aligning to TRBD1. CDR1 and CDR2 (germline): MDHEN, SYDVKM. V lost 5 bases to trimming and J lost 6 bases; unmatched junction nucleotides: 7. The CDR3 totals 14 residues.

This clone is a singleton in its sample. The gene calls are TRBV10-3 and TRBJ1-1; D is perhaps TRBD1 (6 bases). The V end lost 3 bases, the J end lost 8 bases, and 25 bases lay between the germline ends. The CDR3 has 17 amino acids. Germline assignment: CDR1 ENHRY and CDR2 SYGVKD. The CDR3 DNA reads TGTGCCATCAGTGATTTTACGGGAGGACAGTTTTTTACGGAAGCTTTCTTT. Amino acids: CAISDFTGGQFFTEAFF.

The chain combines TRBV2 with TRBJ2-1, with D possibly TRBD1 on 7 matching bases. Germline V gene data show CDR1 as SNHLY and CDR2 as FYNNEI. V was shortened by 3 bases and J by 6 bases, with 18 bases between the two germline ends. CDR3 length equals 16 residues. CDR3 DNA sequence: TGTGCCAGCAGTGATGCTTGGCGGAGGGGGCTCAATGAGCAGTTCTTC. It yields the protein CASSDAWRRGLNEQFF. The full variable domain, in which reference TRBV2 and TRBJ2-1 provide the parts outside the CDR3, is EPEVTQTPSHQVTQMGQEVILRCVPISNHLYFYWYRQILGQKVEFLVSFYNNEISEKSEIFDDQFSVERPDGSNFTLKIRSTKLEDSAMYFCASSDAWRRGLNEQFFGPGTRLTVL.

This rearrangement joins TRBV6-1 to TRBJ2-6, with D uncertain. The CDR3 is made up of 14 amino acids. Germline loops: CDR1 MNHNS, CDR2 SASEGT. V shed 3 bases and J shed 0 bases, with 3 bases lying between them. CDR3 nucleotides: TGTGCCAGCAGTGACAACTCTGGGGCCAACGTCCTGACTTTC. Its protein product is CASSDNSGANVLTF.

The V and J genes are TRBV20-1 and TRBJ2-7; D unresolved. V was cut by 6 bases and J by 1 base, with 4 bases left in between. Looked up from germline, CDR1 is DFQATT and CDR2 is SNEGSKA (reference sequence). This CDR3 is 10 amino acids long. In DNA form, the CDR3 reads TGCAGTGCCACATCCTACGAGCAGTACTTC. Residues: CSATSYEQYF.

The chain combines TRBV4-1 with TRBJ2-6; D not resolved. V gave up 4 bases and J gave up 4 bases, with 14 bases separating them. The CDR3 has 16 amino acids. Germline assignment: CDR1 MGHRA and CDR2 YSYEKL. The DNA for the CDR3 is TGCGCCAGCAGCCCCCGCGCCGGGTCAGGGGCCAACGTCCTGACTTTC. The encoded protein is CASSPRAGSGANVLTF.

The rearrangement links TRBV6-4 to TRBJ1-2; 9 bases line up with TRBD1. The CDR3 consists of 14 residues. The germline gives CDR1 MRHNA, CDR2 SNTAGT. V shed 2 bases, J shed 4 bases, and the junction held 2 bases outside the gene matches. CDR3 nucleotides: TGTGCCAGCAGTGACGGGACAGGGACCTATGGCTACACCTTC. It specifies CASSDGTGTYGYTF.

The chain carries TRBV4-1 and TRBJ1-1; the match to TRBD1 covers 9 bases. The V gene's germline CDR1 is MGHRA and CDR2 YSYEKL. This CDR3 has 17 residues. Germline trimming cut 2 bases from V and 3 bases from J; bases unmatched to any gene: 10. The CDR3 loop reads CASSQKVRDRVDTEAFF. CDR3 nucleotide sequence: TGCGCCAGCAGCCAAAAGGTCCGGGACAGGGTTGACACTGAAGCTTTCTTT.

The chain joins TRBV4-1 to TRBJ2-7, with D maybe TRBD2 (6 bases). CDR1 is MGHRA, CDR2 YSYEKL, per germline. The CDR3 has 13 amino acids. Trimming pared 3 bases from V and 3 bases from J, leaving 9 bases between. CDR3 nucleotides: TGCGCCAGCAGCCATGGGGGGAACTACGAGCAGTACTTC. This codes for CASSHGGNYEQYF.

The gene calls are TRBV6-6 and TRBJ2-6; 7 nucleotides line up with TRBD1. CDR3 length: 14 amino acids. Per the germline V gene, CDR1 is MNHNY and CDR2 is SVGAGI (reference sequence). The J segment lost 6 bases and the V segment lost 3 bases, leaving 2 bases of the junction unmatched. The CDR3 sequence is CASSYQGEANVLTF. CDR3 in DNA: TGTGCCAGCAGTTATCAGGGGGAGGCCAACGTCCTGACTTTC.

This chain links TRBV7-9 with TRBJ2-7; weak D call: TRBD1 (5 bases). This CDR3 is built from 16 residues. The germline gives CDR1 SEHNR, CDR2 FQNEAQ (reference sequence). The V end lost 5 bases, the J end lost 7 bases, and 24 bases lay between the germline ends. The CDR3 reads CASSILTGIGFGEQYF. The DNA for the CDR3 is TGTGCCAGCAGCATCCTAACAGGAATCGGTTTTGGAGAGCAGTACTTC.

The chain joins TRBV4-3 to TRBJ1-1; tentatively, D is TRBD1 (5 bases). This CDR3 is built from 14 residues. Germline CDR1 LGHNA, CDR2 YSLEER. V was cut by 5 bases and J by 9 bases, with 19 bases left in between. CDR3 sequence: CASSSHKTGPKAFF. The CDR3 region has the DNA TGCGCCAGCAGCTCGCACAAAACAGGCCCGAAAGCTTTCTTT.

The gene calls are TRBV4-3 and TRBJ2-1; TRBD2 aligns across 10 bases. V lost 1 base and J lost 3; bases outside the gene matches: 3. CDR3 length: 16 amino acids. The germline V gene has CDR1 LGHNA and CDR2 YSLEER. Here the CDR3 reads CASSQVAGGIYNEQFF. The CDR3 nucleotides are TGCGCCAGCAGCCAAGTAGCGGGGGGCATCTACAATGAGCAGTTCTTC.

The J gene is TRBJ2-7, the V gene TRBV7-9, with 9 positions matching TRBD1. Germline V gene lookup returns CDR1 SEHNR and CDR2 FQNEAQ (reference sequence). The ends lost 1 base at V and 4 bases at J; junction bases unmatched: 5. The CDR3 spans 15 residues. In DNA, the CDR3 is TGTGCCAGCAGCTTAGGTGAGACAGGGGGTTACGAGCAGTACTTC. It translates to CASSLGETGGYEQYF.